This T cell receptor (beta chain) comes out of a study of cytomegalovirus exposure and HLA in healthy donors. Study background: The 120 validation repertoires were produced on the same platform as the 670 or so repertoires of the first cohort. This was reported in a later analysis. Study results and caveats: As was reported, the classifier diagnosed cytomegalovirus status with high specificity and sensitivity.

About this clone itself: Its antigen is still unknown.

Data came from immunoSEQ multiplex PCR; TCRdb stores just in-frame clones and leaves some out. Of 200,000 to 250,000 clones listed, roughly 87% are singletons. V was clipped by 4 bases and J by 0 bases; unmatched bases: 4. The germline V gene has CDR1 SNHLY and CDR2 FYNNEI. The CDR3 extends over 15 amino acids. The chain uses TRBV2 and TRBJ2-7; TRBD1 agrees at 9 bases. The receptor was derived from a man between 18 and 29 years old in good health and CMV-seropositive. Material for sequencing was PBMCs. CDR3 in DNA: TGTGCCAGCAGTGCCCCGGGACAGGGCTCCTACGAGCAGTACTTC. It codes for CASSAPGQGSYEQYF.